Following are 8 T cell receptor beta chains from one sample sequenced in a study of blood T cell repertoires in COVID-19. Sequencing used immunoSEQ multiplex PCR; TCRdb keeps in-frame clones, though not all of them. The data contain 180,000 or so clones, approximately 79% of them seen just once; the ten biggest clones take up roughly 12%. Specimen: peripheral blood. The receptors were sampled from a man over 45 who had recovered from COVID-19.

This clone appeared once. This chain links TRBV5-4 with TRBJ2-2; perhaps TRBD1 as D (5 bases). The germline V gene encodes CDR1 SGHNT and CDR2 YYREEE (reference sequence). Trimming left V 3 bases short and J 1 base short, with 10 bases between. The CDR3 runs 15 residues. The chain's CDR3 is CASSSGAVNTGELFF. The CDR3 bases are TGTGCCAGCAGCTCTGGGGCGGTGAACACCGGGGAGCTGTTTTTT. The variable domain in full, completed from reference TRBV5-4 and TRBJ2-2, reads ETGVTQSPTHLIKTRGQQVTLRCSSQSGHNTVSWYQQALGQGPQFIFQYYREEENGRGNFPPRFSGLQFPNYSSELNVNALELDDSALYLCASSSGAVNTGELFFGEGSRLTVL.

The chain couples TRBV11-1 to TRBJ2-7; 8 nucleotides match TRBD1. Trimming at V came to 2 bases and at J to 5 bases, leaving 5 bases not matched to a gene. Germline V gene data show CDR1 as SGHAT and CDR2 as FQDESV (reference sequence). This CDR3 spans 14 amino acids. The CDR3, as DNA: TGTGCCAGCAGCTTACAGGGGGCGCGGCACGAGCAGTACTTC. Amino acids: CASSLQGARHEQYF.

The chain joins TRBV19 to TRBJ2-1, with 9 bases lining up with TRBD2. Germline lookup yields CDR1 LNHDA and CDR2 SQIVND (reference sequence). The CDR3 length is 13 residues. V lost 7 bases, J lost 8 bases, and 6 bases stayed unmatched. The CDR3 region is CASKLAGFDEQFF. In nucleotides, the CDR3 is TGTGCCAGTAAGCTAGCGGGATTCGATGAGCAGTTCTTC.

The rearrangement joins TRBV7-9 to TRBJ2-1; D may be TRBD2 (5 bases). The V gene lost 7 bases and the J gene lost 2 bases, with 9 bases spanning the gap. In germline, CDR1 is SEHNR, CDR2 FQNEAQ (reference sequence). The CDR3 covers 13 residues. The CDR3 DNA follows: TGTGCCAGCACTAGCCCGACCTACAATGAGCAGTTCTTC. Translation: CASTSPTYNEQFF. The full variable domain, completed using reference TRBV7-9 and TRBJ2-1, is DTGVSQNPRHKITKRGQNVTFRCDPISEHNRLYWYRQTLGQGPEFLTYFQNEAQLEKSRLLSDRFSAERPKGSFSTLEIQRTEQGDSAMYLCASTSPTYNEQFFGPGTRLTVL.

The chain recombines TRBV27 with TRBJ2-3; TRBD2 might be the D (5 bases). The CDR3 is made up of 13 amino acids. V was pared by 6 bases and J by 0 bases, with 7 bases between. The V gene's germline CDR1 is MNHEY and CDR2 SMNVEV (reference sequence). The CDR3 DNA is TGTGCCAGCAGAGCGGCTAGCACAGATACGCAGTATTTT. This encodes CASRAASTDTQYF.

CDR3 in DNA: TGTGCCATCAGTGTCGACAGACACAATGAGCAGTTCTTC. Translating it yields CAISVDRHNEQFF. The rearrangement links TRBV10-3 to TRBJ2-1, with a tentative D call TRBD1 (5 bases). V was shortened by 4 bases and J by 5 bases, with 9 bases between the two germline ends. CDR1 ENHRY and CDR2 SYGVKD come from the germline V gene. The length of the CDR3 is 13 residues.

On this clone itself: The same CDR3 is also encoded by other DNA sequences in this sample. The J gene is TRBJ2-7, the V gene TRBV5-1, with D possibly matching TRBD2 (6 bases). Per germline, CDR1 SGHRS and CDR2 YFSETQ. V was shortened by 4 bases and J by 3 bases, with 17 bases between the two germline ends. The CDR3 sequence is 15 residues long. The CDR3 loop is CASSLRGDRGYEQYF. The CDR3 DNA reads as TGCGCCAGCAGCCTACGCGGGGATCGTGGCTACGAGCAGTACTTC. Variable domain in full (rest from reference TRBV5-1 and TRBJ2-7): KAGVTQTPRYLIKTRGQQVTLSCSPISGHRSVSWYQQTPGQGLQFLFEYFSETQRNKGNFPGRFSGRQFSNSRSEMNVSTLELGDSALYLCASSLRGDRGYEQYFGPGTRLTVT.

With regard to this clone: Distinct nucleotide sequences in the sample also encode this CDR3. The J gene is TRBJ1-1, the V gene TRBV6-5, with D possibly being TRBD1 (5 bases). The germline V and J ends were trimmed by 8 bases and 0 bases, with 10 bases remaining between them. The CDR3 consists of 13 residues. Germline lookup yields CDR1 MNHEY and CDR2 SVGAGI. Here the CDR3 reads CASRWTLNTEAFF. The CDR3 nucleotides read TGTGCCAGCCGCTGGACATTGAACACTGAAGCTTTCTTT.